A selection of T cell receptor beta chains follows, all from one sample in a study of blood T cell repertoires in COVID-19. Data came from immunoSEQ multiplex PCR; TCRdb stores just in-frame clones and leaves some out. The data show about 200,000 clones, with around 87% seen just once and around 2.7% held by the top ten. Sequences were obtained from peripheral blood. The receptors come from a man aged 55 to 70 with acute or convalescent COVID-19. CDR3s include the opening cysteine and the closing phenylalanine or tryptophan. Fields, in order: J gene, clone size, V gene, D gene, CDR3 DNA, CDR3 protein. D genes are given only for firm matches. The listing skips clone size in some rows; elsewhere it reads once, few, many or a size class.

j_gene: TRBJ2-1; abundance: .; v_gene: TRBV19; d_gene: .; CDR3nt: TGTGCCAGTAGGGTCTCGCAGTCCAATGAGCAGTTCTTC; CDR3aa: CASRVSQSNEQFF
j_gene: TRBJ1-5; abundance: .; v_gene: TRBV11-2; d_gene: .; CDR3nt: TGTGCCAGCAGCTCGGGACTGAATCAGCCCCAGCATTTT; CDR3aa: CASSSGLNQPQHF
j_gene: TRBJ2-7; abundance: .; v_gene: TRBV27; d_gene: .; CDR3nt: TGTGCCAGCAGTTTCCGCGTGACTACCTACGAGCAGTACTTC; CDR3aa: CASSFRVTTYEQYF
j_gene: TRBJ2-2; abundance: .; v_gene: TRBV5-1; d_gene: .; CDR3nt: TGCGCCAGCACCCCCCGGGGCCAGGGGCCTACGAACACCGGGGAGCTGTTTTTT; CDR3aa: CASTPRGQGPTNTGELFF
j_gene: TRBJ1-2; abundance: once; v_gene: TRBV10-3; d_gene: .; CDR3nt: TGTGCCATCCAGGAACAGGAGAATGGCTACACCTTC; CDR3aa: CAIQEQENGYTF
j_gene: TRBJ2-5; abundance: .; v_gene: TRBV6-5; d_gene: TRBD1; CDR3nt: TGTGCCAGCATGACAGGGCAAGAGACCCAGTACTTC; CDR3aa: CASMTGQETQYF
j_gene: TRBJ1-1; abundance: .; v_gene: TRBV11-2; d_gene: TRBD1; CDR3nt: TGTGCCAGCAGCTTGAGGGGGCGAGGAGACACTGAAGCTTTCTTT; CDR3aa: CASSLRGRGDTEAFF
j_gene: TRBJ1-2; abundance: .; v_gene: TRBV27; d_gene: .; CDR3nt: TGTGCCAGCAGACTGGGAGGGACCCACTATGGCTACACCTTC; CDR3aa: CASRLGGTHYGYTF
j_gene: TRBJ1-2; abundance: many; v_gene: TRBV29-1; d_gene: .; CDR3nt: TGCAGCGTTGGGGCAGTCTCGTATGGCTACACCTTC; CDR3aa: CSVGAVSYGYTF
j_gene: TRBJ2-1; abundance: .; v_gene: TRBV14; d_gene: TRBD2; CDR3nt: TGTGCCAGCAGCCAAGGGGGACTAGCGGGGGGCCCAATCTACAATGAGCAGTTCTTC; CDR3aa: CASSQGGLAGGPIYNEQFF
j_gene: TRBJ1-1; abundance: .; v_gene: TRBV9; d_gene: .; CDR3nt: TGTGCCAGCAGCGTATGGGGGAGCGGGGCCAACACTGAAGCTTTCTTT; CDR3aa: CASSVWGSGANTEAFF
j_gene: TRBJ2-1; abundance: few; v_gene: TRBV7-2; d_gene: .; CDR3nt: TGTGCCAGCAGCCGGCGGGGACAGAAGATCGATGAGCAGTTCTTC; CDR3aa: CASSRRGQKIDEQFF
j_gene: TRBJ1-3; abundance: .; v_gene: TRBV19; d_gene: .; CDR3nt: TGTGCCAGTAGGACTGTCGCAGCGGGAAACACCATATATTTT; CDR3aa: CASRTVAAGNTIYF
j_gene: TRBJ2-2; abundance: .; v_gene: TRBV5-1; d_gene: TRBD2; CDR3nt: TGCGCCAGCAGCCCCCGGCTAGCGGGAGACACCGGGGAGCTGTTTTTT; CDR3aa: CASSPRLAGDTGELFF
j_gene: TRBJ2-3; abundance: .; v_gene: TRBV18; d_gene: TRBD2; CDR3nt: TGTGCCAGCTCACCGCGGACTAGCGCCACAGATACGCAGTATTTT; CDR3aa: CASSPRTSATDTQYF
j_gene: TRBJ1-4; abundance: .; v_gene: TRBV19; d_gene: .; CDR3nt: TGTGCCAGTAGTCCCAGGAAGTCTAATGAAAAACTGTTTTTT; CDR3aa: CASSPRKSNEKLFF